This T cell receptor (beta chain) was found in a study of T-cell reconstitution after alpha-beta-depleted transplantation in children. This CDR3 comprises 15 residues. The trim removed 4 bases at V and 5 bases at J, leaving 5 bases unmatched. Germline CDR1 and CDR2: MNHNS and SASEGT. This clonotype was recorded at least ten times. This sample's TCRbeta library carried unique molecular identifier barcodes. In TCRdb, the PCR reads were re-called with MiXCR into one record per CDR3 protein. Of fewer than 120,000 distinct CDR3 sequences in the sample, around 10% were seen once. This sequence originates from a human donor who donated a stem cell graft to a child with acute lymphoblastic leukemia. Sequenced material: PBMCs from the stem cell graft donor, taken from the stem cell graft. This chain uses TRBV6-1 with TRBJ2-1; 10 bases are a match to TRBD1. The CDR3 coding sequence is TGTGCCAGCAGTGTGAGGGACAGGGGTGACAATGAGCAGTTCTTC. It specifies CASSVRDRGDNEQFF.